This TCR beta chain stems from a study of blood T cell repertoires in COVID-19. Study information: The cDNA or gDNA used as material had been derived from T cells, B-cell-depleted T cells, or PBMCs.

This clone was counted a single time. Trimming took off 1 base at V and 6 bases at J, with 4 bases between the two ends. Per the germline V gene, CDR1 is SGHDT and CDR2 is YYEEEE. This CDR3 contains 12 residues. The repertoire was sequenced with immunoSEQ multiplex PCR; TCRdb's copy has only in-frame clones and lacks some. The sample contains roughly 300,000 clones, 86% of which appear only once. Specimen: peripheral blood. This receptor was obtained from a woman aged 45-59 years with acute or convalescent COVID-19. The V and J genes are TRBV5-6 and TRBJ2-2, with D uncertain. The CDR3 protein is CASSLSAGELFF. CDR3 DNA sequence: TGTGCCAGCAGCTTGTCGGCCGGGGAGCTGTTTTTT.